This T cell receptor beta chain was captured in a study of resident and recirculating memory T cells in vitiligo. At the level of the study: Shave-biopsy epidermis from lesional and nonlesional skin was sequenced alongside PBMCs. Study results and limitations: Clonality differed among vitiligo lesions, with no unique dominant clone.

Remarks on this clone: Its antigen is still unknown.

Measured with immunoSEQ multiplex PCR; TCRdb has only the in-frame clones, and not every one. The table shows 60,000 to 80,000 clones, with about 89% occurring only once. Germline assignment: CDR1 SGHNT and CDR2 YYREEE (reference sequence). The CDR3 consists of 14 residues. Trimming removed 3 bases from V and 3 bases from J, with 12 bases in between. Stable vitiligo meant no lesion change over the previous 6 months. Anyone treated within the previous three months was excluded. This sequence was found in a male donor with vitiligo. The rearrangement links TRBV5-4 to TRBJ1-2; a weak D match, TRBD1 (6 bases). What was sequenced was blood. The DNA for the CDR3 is TGTGCCAGCAGCTCGAGACAGGAGGACTATGGCTACACCTTC. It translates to CASSSRQEDYGYTF.